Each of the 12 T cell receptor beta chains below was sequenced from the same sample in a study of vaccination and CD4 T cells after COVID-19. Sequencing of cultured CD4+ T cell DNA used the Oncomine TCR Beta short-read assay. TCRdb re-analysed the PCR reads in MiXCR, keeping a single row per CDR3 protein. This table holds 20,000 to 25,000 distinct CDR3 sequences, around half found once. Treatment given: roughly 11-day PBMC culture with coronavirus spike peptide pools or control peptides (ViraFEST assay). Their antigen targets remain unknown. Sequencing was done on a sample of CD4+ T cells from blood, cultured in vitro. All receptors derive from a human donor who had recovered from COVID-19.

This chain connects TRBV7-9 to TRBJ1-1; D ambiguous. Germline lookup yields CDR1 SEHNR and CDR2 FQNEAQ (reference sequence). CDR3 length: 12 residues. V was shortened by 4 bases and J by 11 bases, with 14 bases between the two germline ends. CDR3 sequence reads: CASSWVPGQAFF. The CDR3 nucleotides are TGTGCCAGCAGCTGGGTACCTGGTCAGGCTTTCTTT.

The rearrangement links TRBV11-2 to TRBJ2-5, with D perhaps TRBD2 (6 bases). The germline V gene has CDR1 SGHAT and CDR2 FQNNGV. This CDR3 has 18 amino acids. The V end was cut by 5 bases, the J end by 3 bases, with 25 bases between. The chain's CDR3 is CASSRGDPGEDLEETQYF. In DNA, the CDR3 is TGTGCCAGCAGCCGCGGGGATCCGGGAGAGGATTTAGAAGAGACCCAGTACTTC.

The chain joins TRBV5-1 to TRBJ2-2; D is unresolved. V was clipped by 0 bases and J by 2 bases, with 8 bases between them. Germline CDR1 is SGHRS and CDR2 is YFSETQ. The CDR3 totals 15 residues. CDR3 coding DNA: TGCGCCAGCAGCTTGGCCGCCGCTAACACCGGGGAGCTGTTTTTT. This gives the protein CASSLAAANTGELFF. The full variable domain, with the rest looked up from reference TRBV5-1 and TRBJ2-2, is KAGVTQTPRYLIKTRGQQVTLSCSPISGHRSVSWYQQTPGQGLQFLFEYFSETQRNKGNFPGRFSGRQFSNSRSEMNVSTLELGDSALYLCASSLAAANTGELFFGEGSRLTVL.

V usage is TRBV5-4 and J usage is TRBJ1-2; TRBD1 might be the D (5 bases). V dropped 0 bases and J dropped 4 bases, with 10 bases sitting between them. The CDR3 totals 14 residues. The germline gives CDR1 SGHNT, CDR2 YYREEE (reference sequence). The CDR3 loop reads CASSLGTLSYGYTF. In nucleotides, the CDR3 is TGTGCCAGCAGCTTGGGGACATTGTCCTATGGCTACACCTTC.

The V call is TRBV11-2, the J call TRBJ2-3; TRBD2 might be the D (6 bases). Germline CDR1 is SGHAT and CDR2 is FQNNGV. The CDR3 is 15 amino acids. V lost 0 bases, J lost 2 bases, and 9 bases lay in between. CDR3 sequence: CASSLDGDSTDTQYF. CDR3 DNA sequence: TGTGCCAGCAGCTTAGACGGGGACTCCACAGATACGCAGTATTTT.

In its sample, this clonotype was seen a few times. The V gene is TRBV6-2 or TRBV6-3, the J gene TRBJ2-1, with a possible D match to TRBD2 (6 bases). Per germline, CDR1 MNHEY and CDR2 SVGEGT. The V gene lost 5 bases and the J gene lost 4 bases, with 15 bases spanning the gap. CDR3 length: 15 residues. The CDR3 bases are TGTGCCAGCAGTGGGGGGTCCCTAGTTTACAATGAGCAGTTCTTC. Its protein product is CASSGGSLVYNEQFF.

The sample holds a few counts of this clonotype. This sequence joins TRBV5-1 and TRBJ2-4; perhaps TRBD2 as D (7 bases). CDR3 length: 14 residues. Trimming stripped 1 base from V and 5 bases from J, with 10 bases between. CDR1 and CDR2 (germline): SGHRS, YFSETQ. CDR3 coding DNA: TGCGCCAGCAGCTTGAGGGGGGGAGAAAACATTCAGTACTTC. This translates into CASSLRGGENIQYF.

CDR3 residues: CATSSGTPVFQETQYF. DNA of the CDR3: TGTGCCACCAGCAGCGGGACGCCTGTCTTCCAAGAGACCCAGTACTTC. The V gene is TRBV15, the J gene TRBJ2-5; D may match TRBD1 or TRBD2 (5 bases each). The CDR3 has 16 amino acids. Germline V CDR1 and CDR2: LNHNV, YYDKDF (reference sequence). V was trimmed by 3 bases and J by 1 base, leaving 15 bases between them.

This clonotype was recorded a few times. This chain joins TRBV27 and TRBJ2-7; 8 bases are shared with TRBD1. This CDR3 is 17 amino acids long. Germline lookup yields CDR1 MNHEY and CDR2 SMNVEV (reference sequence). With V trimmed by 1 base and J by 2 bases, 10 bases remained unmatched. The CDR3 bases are TGTGCCAGCAGTTTATTTCCCTCCGGGACAGGACCCTACGAGCAGTACTTC. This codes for CASSLFPSGTGPYEQYF.

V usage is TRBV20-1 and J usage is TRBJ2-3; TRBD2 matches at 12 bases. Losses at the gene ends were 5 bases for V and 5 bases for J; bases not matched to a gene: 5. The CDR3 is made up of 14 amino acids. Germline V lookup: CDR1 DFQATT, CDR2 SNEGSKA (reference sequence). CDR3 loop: CSAALAGGGDTQYF. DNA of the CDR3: TGCAGTGCTGCCCTAGCGGGGGGGGGAGATACGCAGTATTTT.

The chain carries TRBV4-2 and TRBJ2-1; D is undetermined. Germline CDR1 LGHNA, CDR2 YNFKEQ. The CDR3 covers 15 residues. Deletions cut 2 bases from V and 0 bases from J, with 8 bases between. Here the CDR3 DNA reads TGTGCCAGCAGCCAAAGGGCTAGCTCCTACAATGAGCAGTTCTTC. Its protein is CASSQRASSYNEQFF.

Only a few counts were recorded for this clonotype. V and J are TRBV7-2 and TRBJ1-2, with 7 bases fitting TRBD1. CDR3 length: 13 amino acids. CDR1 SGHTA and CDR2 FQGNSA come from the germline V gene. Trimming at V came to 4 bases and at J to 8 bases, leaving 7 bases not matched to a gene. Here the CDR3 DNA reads TGTGCCAGCAGCTCAGTTCTAGGGGGCGGCTACACCTTC. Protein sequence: CASSSVLGGGYTF.